This T cell receptor (beta chain) comes out of a study of shared clonotypes between healthy human individuals. Study at large: Donor ages ranged 18 to 49 years: two women, a few men.

With 6 bases clipped from V and 7 bases from J, the junction kept 6 bases outside the gene matches. Germline values: CDR1 MDHEN, CDR2 SYDVKM. The CDR3 sequence is 13 residues long. Sequencing used immunoSEQ multiplex PCR; TCRdb keeps in-frame clones, though not all of them. The sample has roughly 500,000 clones; over 60% are singletons. The study used 80 million to 100 million PBMCs per unsorted sample for genomic DNA. The genes are TRBV28 and TRBJ2-3; 8 nucleotides line up with TRBD2. The receptor's source is a woman aged 40 to 50 in good health. Some clones in this sample may be carry-over from other donors' samples. Input material: PBMCs. The chain's CDR3 is CASRSASGYTQYF. As DNA, the CDR3 is TGTGCCAGCAGATCCGCTAGCGGGTATACGCAGTATTTT.